This passage covers 22 T cell receptor beta chains from one sample sequenced in a study of blood T cell repertoires in COVID-19. Libraries were prepared by immunoSEQ multiplex PCR; TCRdb keeps only in-frame clonotypes and omits some of them. This sample has around 270,000 clones, with roughly 86% found just once. Sequences were obtained from peripheral blood. Receptors originate from a man between 40 and 49 years old who had recovered from COVID-19.

This chain links TRBV19 with TRBJ1-1; D gene unclear. The CDR3 is made up of 14 amino acids. Germline V gives CDR1 LNHDA, CDR2 SQIVND (reference sequence). V dropped 1 base and J dropped 5 bases, with 11 bases sitting between them. The CDR3 DNA follows: TGTGCCAGTAGTATAGTGCCTGTGAGGACTGAAGCTTTCTTT. This translates into CASSIVPVRTEAFF.

The rearrangement links TRBV19 to TRBJ2-1; 10 positions match TRBD2. The germline V gene has CDR1 LNHDA and CDR2 SQIVND (reference sequence). CDR3 length equals 16 residues. V dropped 6 bases and J dropped 2; count of bases not matched to a gene: 7. The CDR3 nucleotides are TGTGCCAGTAGGGGTAGCGGGAGGCCGACCTACAATGAGCAGTTCTTC. Translating gives CASRGSGRPTYNEQFF. Full variable domain (remainder filled in from reference TRBV19 and TRBJ2-1): DGGITQSPKYLFRKEGQNVTLSCEQNLNHDAMYWYRQDPGQGLRLIYYSQIVNDFQKGDIAEGYSVSREKKESFPLTVTSAQKNPTAFYLCASRGSGRPTYNEQFFGPGTRLTVL.

This clone was observed once. The J gene is TRBJ2-2, the V gene TRBV7-9; 9 bases map to TRBD2. The trim removed 0 bases at V and 4 bases at J, leaving 3 bases unmatched. Germline V lookup: CDR1 SEHNR, CDR2 FQNEAQ (reference sequence). The CDR3 is made up of 16 amino acids. CDR3 sequence reads: CASSLALAGLTGELFF. In DNA form, the CDR3 reads TGTGCCAGCAGCTTAGCGCTAGCGGGACTCACCGGGGAGCTGTTTTTT.

CDR3 bases: TGTGCCAGCAGCCCCTGGGGGGGGGCAACTAATGAAAAACTGTTTTTT. Amino acid sequence: CASSPWGGATNEKLFF. The chain employs TRBV14 and TRBJ1-4, with a tentative D call TRBD1 (5 bases). Between the trimmed V and J ends, which lost 4 bases and 0 bases, there was a span of 12 bases. The CDR3 extends over 16 amino acids. Germline values: CDR1 SGHDN, CDR2 FVKESK. The variable domain in full, completed from reference TRBV14 and TRBJ1-4, reads EAGVTQFPSHSVIEKGQTVTLRCDPISGHDNLYWYRRVMGKEIKFLLHFVKESKQDESGMPNNRFLAERTGGTYSTLKVQPAELEDSGVYFCASSPWGGATNEKLFFGSGTQLSVL.

This chain uses TRBV2 with TRBJ2-3; 10 nucleotides line up with TRBD2. The germline V gene encodes CDR1 SNHLY and CDR2 FYNNEI. V gave up 5 bases and J gave up 2 bases; unmatched junction bases: 13. The CDR3 is made up of 18 amino acids. The CDR3 is CASSTIRGSGGITDTQYF. CDR3 coding DNA: TGTGCCAGCAGTACCATCAGGGGTAGCGGGGGGATCACAGATACGCAGTATTTT.

The chain has TRBV19 and TRBJ2-7; 10 bases are a match to TRBD1. The CDR3 has 14 amino acids. Trimming at V came to 6 bases and at J to 6 bases, leaving 8 bases not matched to a gene. Germline CDR1 LNHDA, CDR2 SQIVND (reference sequence). The CDR3 DNA reads as TGTGCCAGTAGCACCCCGGGACAGGGGTCCGAGCAGTACTTC. The encoded protein is CASSTPGQGSEQYF.

The J gene is TRBJ2-7, the V gene TRBV3-1 (or the pseudogene TRBV3-2); 8 bases agree with TRBD2. V was clipped by 1 base and J by 4 bases; unmatched bases: 6. The CDR3 loop spans 15 amino acids. In germline, CDR1 is LGHDT, CDR2 YNNKEL (reference sequence). The CDR3 region has the DNA TGTGCCAGCAGCCAAGGACCGGGGGGGCGATACGAGCAGTACTTC. Translation gives CASSQGPGGRYEQYF.

The V and J genes are TRBV6-2 or TRBV6-3 and TRBJ2-4; 7 bases match TRBD2. Trimming at V came to 4 bases and at J to 7 bases, leaving 10 bases not matched to a gene. Per germline, CDR1 MNHEY and CDR2 SVGEGT. CDR3 length: 15 residues. The CDR3 DNA is TGTGCCAGCAGTTCATTGGGAGGGGATTATAACATTCAGTACTTC. Translating it yields CASSSLGGDYNIQYF.

Only one count was recorded for this clone. The rearrangement links TRBV18 to TRBJ2-7; D gene unclear. Trimming left V 2 bases short and J 3 bases short, with 5 bases between. The CDR3 length is 12 residues. Germline CDR1 KGHSH, CDR2 LQKENI. As DNA, the CDR3 is TGTGCCAGCTCACCAGCTAACTACGAGCAGTACTTC. Protein sequence: CASSPANYEQYF.

The rearrangement uses TRBV6-5 and TRBJ2-2, with 8 positions matching TRBD1. Germline assignment: CDR1 MNHEY and CDR2 SVGAGI. CDR3 length: 14 amino acids. V dropped 5 bases and J dropped 7; count of bases not matched to a gene: 6. The DNA of the CDR3 is TGTGCCAGCAGTCGAGGACAGGGCATCGGGGAGCTGTTTTTT. Translation: CASSRGQGIGELFF.

The V call is TRBV11-2, the J call TRBJ2-7; perhaps TRBD2 as D (7 bases). Looked up from germline, CDR1 is SGHAT and CDR2 is FQNNGV. V dropped 5 bases and J dropped 0 bases, with 14 bases sitting between them. The CDR3 length is 15 residues. CDR3 sequence reads: CASSLGGGSSYEQYF. The CDR3 region has the DNA TGTGCCAGCAGCCTAGGGGGGGGCAGCTCCTACGAGCAGTACTTC.

This chain joins TRBV7-9 and TRBJ2-1; no clear D. Per the germline V gene, CDR1 is SEHNR and CDR2 is FQNEAQ (reference sequence). V lost 5 bases and J 0 bases, leaving 8 bases between the germline ends. The length of the CDR3 is 14 residues. The CDR3 is CASSAVSSYNEQFF. CDR3 bases: TGTGCCAGCAGCGCTGTGAGCTCCTACAATGAGCAGTTCTTC.

This sequence joins TRBV15 and TRBJ1-2, with D possibly matching TRBD1 (6 bases). The CDR3 covers 14 residues. Trimming took 5 bases from V and 2 from J, leaving 12 bases between them. Looked up from germline, CDR1 is LNHNV and CDR2 is YYDKDF (reference sequence). CDR3 region: CATSLLTGNYGYTF. CDR3 DNA: TGTGCCACCAGCCTACTGACAGGCAACTATGGCTACACCTTC. The whole variable domain, filled in from reference TRBV15 and TRBJ1-2, reads DAMVIQNPRYQVTQFGKPVTLSCSQTLNHNVMYWYQQKSSQAPKLLFHYYDKDFNNEADTPDNFQSRRPNTSFCFLDIRSPGLGDTAMYLCATSLLTGNYGYTFGSGTRLTVV.

The chain combines TRBV2 with TRBJ2-2, with D possibly TRBD2 on 5 matching bases. The germline gives CDR1 SNHLY, CDR2 FYNNEI. V was shortened by 6 bases and J by 4 bases, with 9 bases between the two germline ends. This CDR3 region has 13 residues. The chain's CDR3 is CASRSGLTGELFF. The DNA of the CDR3 is TGTGCCAGCAGGTCAGGACTCACCGGGGAGCTGTTTTTT.

The rearrangement joins TRBV23-1 to TRBJ2-7, with TRBD2 identical over 10 bases. TRBV23-1 is reported as an ORF; its role is uncertain. Trimming took 7 bases from V and 5 from J; bases not matched to a gene: 23. The CDR3 is 19 amino acids. The DNA for the CDR3 is TGCGCCAGCAAATCAGGAGCTAGCGGGGGAGTTGGTGTATTAAACGAGCAGTACTTC. Translating it yields CASKSGASGGVGVLNEQYF.

V and J are TRBV9 and TRBJ2-7; D possibly corresponds to TRBD2 (6 bases). Trimming removed 2 bases from V and 2 bases from J, with 11 bases in between. CDR1 is SGDLS, CDR2 YYNGEE, per germline. This CDR3 is 14 amino acids long. CDR3 amino acids: CASSVAGGPYEQYF. The CDR3 DNA sequence: TGTGCCAGCAGCGTCGCCGGAGGGCCCTACGAGCAGTACTTC.

This clone was seen only once. V is TRBV5-4 and J is TRBJ2-6, with 9 bases lining up with TRBD1. V shed 6 bases and J 0 bases; nucleotides not matched to a gene: 7. Germline assignment: CDR1 SGHNT and CDR2 YYREEE (reference sequence). The CDR3 covers 17 residues. As DNA, the CDR3 is TGTGCCAGCAACACAGGGGGCTCGTCCTCTGGGGCCAACGTCCTGACTTTC. Its translation: CASNTGGSSSGANVLTF.

The chain has TRBV18 and TRBJ1-1; 7 bases match TRBD1. V was clipped by 0 bases and J by 6 bases; unmatched bases: 4. This CDR3 region has 14 residues. Germline V gene data show CDR1 as KGHSH and CDR2 as LQKENI. The CDR3 is CASSPPTGVAEAFF. CDR3 DNA sequence: TGTGCCAGCTCACCACCAACAGGGGTGGCTGAAGCTTTCTTT.

The chain couples TRBV9 to TRBJ2-5; D not certain. Germline V gene data show CDR1 as SGDLS and CDR2 as YYNGEE. The CDR3 has 14 residues. V lost 0 bases, J lost 2 bases, and 8 bases lay in between. Here the CDR3 reads CASSVDLGQETQYF. CDR3 nucleotides: TGTGCCAGCAGCGTAGACCTAGGACAAGAGACCCAGTACTTC.

J is TRBJ2-7 and V is TRBV5-1, with D possibly TRBD1 on 6 matching bases. CDR1 and CDR2 from the germline V gene are SGHRS and YFSETQ. Trimming took off 4 bases at V and 7 bases at J, with 24 bases between the two ends. The CDR3 contains 16 residues. The CDR3 bases are TGCGCCAGCAGCCGCACCCTCGGACAGTCCCTACGAGAGCAGTACTTC. Translating gives CASSRTLGQSLREQYF.

The V gene is TRBV29-1, the J gene TRBJ2-7; the match to TRBD2 covers 14 bases. This CDR3 comprises 15 residues. CDR1 is SQVTM and CDR2 is ANQGSEA in the germline V gene. V dropped 4 bases and J dropped 2; count of bases not matched to a gene: 4. CDR3 loop: CSVARGLAGAYEQYF. Here the CDR3 DNA reads TGCAGCGTTGCCCGGGGACTAGCGGGAGCCTACGAGCAGTACTTC.

This chain uses TRBV5-4 with TRBJ2-3; 9 positions agree with TRBD2. The CDR3 length is 16 residues. From germline, CDR1 is SGHNT and CDR2 YYREEE (reference sequence). The V gene end was trimmed by 0 bases and the J gene end by 2 bases; junction bases not matched to a gene: 4. As DNA, the CDR3 is TGTGCCAGCAGCTTGGTAGCGGGGGCGAACACAGATACGCAGTATTTT. Translating gives CASSLVAGANTDTQYF. Based on the CDR3 plus reference TRBV5-4 and TRBJ2-3, the full variable domain is ETGVTQSPTHLIKTRGQQVTLRCSSQSGHNTVSWYQQALGQGPQFIFQYYREEENGRGNFPPRFSGLQFPNYSSELNVNALELDDSALYLCASSLVAGANTDTQYFGPGTRLTVL.